In this sample, the clone carrying this TCR beta chain turned up a few times. No antigen is known for it. The entry originates in a study of T cell repertoires in cytomegalovirus infection. Turning to the study itself: Indicated by public TCR beta signatures were CMV infection and matching HLA type. Study-level results: Ex vivo, HLA-C-restricted CMV-specific TCR beta clonotypes prevailed over the rest of the response. Summed frequency of public TCR beta families distinguished CMV carriers with the relevant HLA.

TCRdb analysed the reads with MiXCR anew, one entry per CDR3 protein. The sample shows approximately 170,000 distinct CDR3 sequences, approximately 17% of them seen only once. Per the germline V gene, CDR1 is SNHLY and CDR2 is FYNNEI. This CDR3 contains 14 residues. V lost 2 bases, J lost 9 bases, and 16 bases lay in between. This sequence joins TRBV2 and TRBJ1-1; TRBD1 is a possible D gene (6 bases). This TCR came from a human donor in good health (CMV status not recorded). Some clones in this sample may be carry-over from other donors' samples. The sample was CD8+ T cells from PBMCs. CDR3 sequence: CASSERGGRMKAFF. CDR3 nucleotides: TGTGCCAGCAGTGAAAGAGGGGGACGAATGAAAGCTTTCTTT.